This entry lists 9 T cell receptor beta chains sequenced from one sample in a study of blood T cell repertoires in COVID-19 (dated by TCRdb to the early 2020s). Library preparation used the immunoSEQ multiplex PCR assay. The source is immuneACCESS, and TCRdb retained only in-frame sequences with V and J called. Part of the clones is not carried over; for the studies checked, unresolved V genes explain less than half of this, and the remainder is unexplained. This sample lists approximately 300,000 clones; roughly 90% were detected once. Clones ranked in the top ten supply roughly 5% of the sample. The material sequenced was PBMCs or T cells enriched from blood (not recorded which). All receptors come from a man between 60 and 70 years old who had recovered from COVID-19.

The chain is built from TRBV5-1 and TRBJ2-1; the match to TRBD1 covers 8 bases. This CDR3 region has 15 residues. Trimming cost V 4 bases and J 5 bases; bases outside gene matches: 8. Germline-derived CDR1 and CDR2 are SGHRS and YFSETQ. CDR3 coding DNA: TGCGCCAGCAGCACAGGGACAGGTGAGCACAATGAGCAGTTCTTC. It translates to CASSTGTGEHNEQFF. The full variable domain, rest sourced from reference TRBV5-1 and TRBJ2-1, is KAGVTQTPRYLIKTRGQQVTLSCSPISGHRSVSWYQQTPGQGLQFLFEYFSETQRNKGNFPGRFSGRQFSNSRSEMNVSTLELGDSALYLCASSTGTGEHNEQFFGPGTRLTVL.

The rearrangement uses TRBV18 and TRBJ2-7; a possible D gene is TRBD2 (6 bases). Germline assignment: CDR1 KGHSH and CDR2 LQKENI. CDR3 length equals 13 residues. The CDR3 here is CAASRGGMNEQYF. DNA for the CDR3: TGTGCAGCCTCGAGGGGCGGGATGAACGAGCAGTACTTC. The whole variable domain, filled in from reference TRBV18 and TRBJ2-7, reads NAGVMQNPRHLVRRRGQEARLRCSPMKGHSHVYWYRQLPEEGLKFMVYLQKENIIDESGMPKERFSAEFPKEGPSILRIQQVVRGDSAAYFCAASRGGMNEQYFGPGTRLTVT.

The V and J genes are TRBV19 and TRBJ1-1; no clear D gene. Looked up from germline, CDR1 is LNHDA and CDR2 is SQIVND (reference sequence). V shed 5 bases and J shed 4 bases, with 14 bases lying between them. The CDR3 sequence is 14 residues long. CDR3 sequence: CASSPGGRGTEAFF. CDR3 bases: TGTGCCAGTAGTCCGGGCGGCCGGGGCACTGAAGCTTTCTTT.

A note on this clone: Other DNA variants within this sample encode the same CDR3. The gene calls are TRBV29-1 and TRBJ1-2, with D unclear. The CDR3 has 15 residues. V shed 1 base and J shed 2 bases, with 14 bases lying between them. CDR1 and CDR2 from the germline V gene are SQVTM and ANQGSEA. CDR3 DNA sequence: TGCAGCGTTGAAGGGGTCGGAGGCCTCAACTATGGCTACACCTTC. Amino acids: CSVEGVGGLNYGYTF.

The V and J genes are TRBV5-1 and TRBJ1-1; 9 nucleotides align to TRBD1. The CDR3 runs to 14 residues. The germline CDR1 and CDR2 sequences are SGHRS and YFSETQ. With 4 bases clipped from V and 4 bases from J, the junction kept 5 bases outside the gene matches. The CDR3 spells CASSPTGGGTEAFF. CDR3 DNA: TGCGCCAGCAGCCCGACAGGGGGAGGCACTGAAGCTTTCTTT.

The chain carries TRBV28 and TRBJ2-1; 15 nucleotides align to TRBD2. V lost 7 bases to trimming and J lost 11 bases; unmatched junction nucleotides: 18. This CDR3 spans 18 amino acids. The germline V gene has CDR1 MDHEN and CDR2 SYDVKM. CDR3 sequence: CASIAEGTSGRYGKQQFF. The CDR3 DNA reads TGTGCCAGCATCGCCGAGGGGACTAGCGGGAGGTATGGCAAGCAGCAGTTCTTC. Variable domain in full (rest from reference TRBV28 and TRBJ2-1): DVKVTQSSRYLVKRTGEKVFLECVQDMDHENMFWYRQDPGLGLRLIYFSYDVKMKEKGDIPEGYSVSREKKERFSLILESASTNQTSMYLCASIAEGTSGRYGKQQFFGPGTRLTVL.

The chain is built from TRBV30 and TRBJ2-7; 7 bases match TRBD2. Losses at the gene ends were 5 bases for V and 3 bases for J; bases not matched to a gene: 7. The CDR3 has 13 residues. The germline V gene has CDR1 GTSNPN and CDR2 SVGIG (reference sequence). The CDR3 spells CAWHGGRGYEQYF. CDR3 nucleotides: TGTGCCTGGCACGGCGGGAGAGGCTACGAGCAGTACTTC.

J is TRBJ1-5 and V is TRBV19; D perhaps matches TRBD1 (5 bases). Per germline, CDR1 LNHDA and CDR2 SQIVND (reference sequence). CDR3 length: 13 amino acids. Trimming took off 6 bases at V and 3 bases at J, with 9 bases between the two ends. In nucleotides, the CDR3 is TGTGCCAGTAGACTACAGGTCAATCAGCCCCAGCATTTT. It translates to CASRLQVNQPQHF.

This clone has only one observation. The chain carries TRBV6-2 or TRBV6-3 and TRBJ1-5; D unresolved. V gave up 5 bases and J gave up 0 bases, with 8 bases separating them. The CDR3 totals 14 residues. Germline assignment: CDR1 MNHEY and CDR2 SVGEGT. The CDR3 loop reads CASSVDNSNQPQHF. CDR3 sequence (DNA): TGTGCCAGCAGTGTAGACAATAGCAATCAGCCCCAGCATTTT.